These 15 T cell receptor beta chains were all obtained from the same sample, sequenced in a study of blood T cell repertoires in COVID-19. The repertoire was sequenced with immunoSEQ multiplex PCR; TCRdb's copy has only in-frame clones and lacks some. In the table there are about 140,000 clones, more than 60% of which are singletons. Material for sequencing was peripheral blood. These receptors all stem from a man aged 45-65 years with acute or convalescent COVID-19.

This clone has just a few counts. J is TRBJ2-3 and V is TRBV5-1; 12 bases fit TRBD1. Germline values: CDR1 SGHRS, CDR2 YFSETQ. The V gene end was trimmed by 3 bases and the J gene end by 4 bases; junction bases not matched to a gene: 3. The CDR3 is 15 residues long. CDR3 bases: TGCGCCAGCAGCTGGGGGACAGGGGGCGCAGATACGCAGTATTTT. It translates to CASSWGTGGADTQYF.

The chain has TRBV6-1 and TRBJ2-5; 11 nucleotides agree with TRBD2. Looked up from germline, CDR1 is MNHNS and CDR2 is SASEGT. V trimming: 1 base; J trimming: 1 base; junction bases outside the gene matches: 8. CDR3 length: 18 residues. CDR3 loop: CASSEGVAGGPVQETQYF. The CDR3 DNA follows: TGTGCCAGCAGTGAAGGGGTAGCGGGGGGGCCGGTCCAAGAGACCCAGTACTTC.

The chain carries TRBV3-1 (or the pseudogene TRBV3-2) and TRBJ1-2; D uncertain. Trimming removed 6 bases at V and 1 base at J, with 12 bases between. The CDR3 has 14 residues. Germline lookup yields CDR1 LGHDT and CDR2 YNNKEL (reference sequence). The CDR3 sequence is CASSRSGVNYGYTF. DNA for the CDR3: TGTGCCAGCAGTCGATCGGGAGTTAACTATGGCTACACCTTC.

The J gene is TRBJ2-4, the V gene TRBV5-4, with D maybe TRBD2 (5 bases). The CDR3 is 14 amino acids. The V gene's germline CDR1 is SGHNT and CDR2 YYREEE (reference sequence). V shed 4 bases and J shed 6 bases, with 14 bases lying between them. The CDR3 loop reads CASSRLGRANIQYF. The DNA of the CDR3 is TGTGCCAGCAGCCGCCTCGGGCGGGCAAACATTCAGTACTTC.

The chain employs TRBV3-1 (or the pseudogene TRBV3-2) and TRBJ1-5, with D uncertain. The CDR3 is 15 residues long. V lost 0 bases and J lost 4, with 10 bases in between. Germline assignment: CDR1 LGHDT and CDR2 YNNKEL (reference sequence). The CDR3 protein is CASSQDGAFNQPQHF. The CDR3 DNA sequence: TGTGCCAGCAGCCAAGATGGAGCATTTAATCAGCCCCAGCATTTT.

The genes are TRBV6-5 and TRBJ1-1; 8 bases line up with TRBD1. The V gene end was trimmed by 7 bases and the J gene end by 0 bases; junction bases not matched to a gene: 7. Germline CDR1 and CDR2: MNHEY and SVGAGI. The CDR3 extends over 15 amino acids. The CDR3 nucleotides read TGTGCCAGCACCCGACAGGGGATGGTGAACACTGAAGCTTTCTTT. Its protein is CASTRQGMVNTEAFF.

This sequence joins TRBV9 and TRBJ2-7; TRBD2 agrees at 10 bases. The CDR3 runs to 18 residues. The junction had 16 bases not matched to a gene; V was cut back by 4 bases and J by 3 bases. Germline V gene data show CDR1 as SGDLS and CDR2 as YYNGEE. The CDR3 is CASSPHADSGGPNYEQYF. The DNA for the CDR3 is TGTGCCAGCAGCCCTCACGCGGATAGCGGGGGGCCGAACTACGAGCAGTACTTC.

The gene calls are TRBV5-1 and TRBJ2-2, with 9 bases aligning to TRBD1. The CDR3 is 15 residues long. The ends lost 3 bases at V and 5 bases at J; junction bases unmatched: 5. Germline values: CDR1 SGHRS, CDR2 YFSETQ. The CDR3 is CASSWTGEGTGELFF. In nucleotides, the CDR3 is TGCGCCAGCAGCTGGACAGGGGAAGGGACCGGGGAGCTGTTTTTT.

This chain uses TRBV12-5 with TRBJ2-1, with 10 bases aligning to TRBD2. This CDR3 is built from 15 residues. The V gene's germline CDR1 is LGHNT and CDR2 FRNRAP. Trimming cost V 0 bases and J 7 bases; bases outside gene matches: 3. The CDR3 coding sequence is TGTGCTAGTGGTTTGGTTTTAGCGGGGGGAAATGAGCAGTTCTTC. Protein sequence: CASGLVLAGGNEQFF.

This sequence joins TRBV5-1 and TRBJ2-1; 7 bases are a match to TRBD1. V lost 1 base and J lost 7; bases outside the gene matches: 8. Looked up from germline, CDR1 is SGHRS and CDR2 is YFSETQ. The CDR3 runs 15 residues. The CDR3 region has the DNA TGCGCCAGCAGCTTGCAACCCGGGACAGATAATGAGCAGTTCTTC. Translation gives CASSLQPGTDNEQFF.

The chain links TRBV19 to TRBJ2-1, with TRBD1 as a possible D gene (5 bases). This CDR3 is 14 amino acids long. CDR1 is LNHDA and CDR2 is SQIVND in the germline V gene (reference sequence). Between the trimmed V and J ends, which lost 5 bases and 3 bases, there was a span of 11 bases. DNA for the CDR3: TGTGCCAGTAGTCGGTCAGGGATCTACAATGAGCAGTTCTTC. Translation gives CASSRSGIYNEQFF.

This chain links TRBV5-8 with TRBJ1-1; the D is unclear. The CDR3 consists of 14 residues. CDR1 and CDR2 from the germline V gene are SGHTS and YDEGEE. V was clipped by 0 bases and J by 1 base, with 7 bases between them. CDR3 loop: CASSLGSRNTEAFF. In nucleotides, the CDR3 is TGTGCCAGCAGCTTGGGGTCTAGGAACACTGAAGCTTTCTTT.

The chain has TRBV3-1 (or the pseudogene TRBV3-2) and TRBJ1-4, with 7 bases identical to TRBD1. The CDR3 covers 18 residues. The germline V gene has CDR1 LGHDT and CDR2 YNNKEL (reference sequence). V lost 3 bases to trimming and J lost 4 bases; unmatched junction nucleotides: 14. Written as DNA, the CDR3 is TGTGCCAGCAGCCACTCCCTCCACGCCGGGACAGATAATGAAAAACTGTTTTTT. It specifies CASSHSLHAGTDNEKLFF.

The V gene is TRBV11-2, the J gene TRBJ1-3; possibly TRBD1 for D (6 bases). Between the trimmed V and J ends, which lost 6 bases and 4 bases, there was a span of 22 bases. The CDR3 has 17 amino acids. CDR1 and CDR2 (germline): SGHAT, FQNNGV. The CDR3, as DNA: TGTGCCAGCAGTTACCGATTGACAGGTCGAACGGGAAACACCATATATTTT. Protein sequence: CASSYRLTGRTGNTIYF.

The gene calls are TRBV4-1 and TRBJ1-1; 7 bases map to TRBD1. The CDR3 is 16 amino acids. Per the germline V gene, CDR1 is MGHRA and CDR2 is YSYEKL. The V gene end was trimmed by 4 bases and the J gene end by 1 base; junction bases not matched to a gene: 9. This CDR3 reads CASSLSTGMGNTEAFF. Written as DNA, the CDR3 is TGCGCCAGCAGCCTATCGACAGGGATGGGGAACACTGAAGCTTTCTTT.